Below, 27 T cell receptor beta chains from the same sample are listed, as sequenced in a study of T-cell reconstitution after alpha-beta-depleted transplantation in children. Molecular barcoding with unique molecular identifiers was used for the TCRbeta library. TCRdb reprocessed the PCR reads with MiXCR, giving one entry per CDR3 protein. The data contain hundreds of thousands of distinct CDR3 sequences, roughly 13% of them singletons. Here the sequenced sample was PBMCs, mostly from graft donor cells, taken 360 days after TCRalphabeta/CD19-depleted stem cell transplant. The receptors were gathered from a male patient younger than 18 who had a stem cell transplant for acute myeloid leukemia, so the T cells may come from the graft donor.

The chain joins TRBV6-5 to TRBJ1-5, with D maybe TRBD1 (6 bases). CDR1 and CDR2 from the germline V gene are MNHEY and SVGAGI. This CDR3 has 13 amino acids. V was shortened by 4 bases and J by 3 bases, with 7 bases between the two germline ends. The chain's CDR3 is CASSSGVNQPQHF. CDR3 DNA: TGTGCCAGCAGTTCAGGGGTCAATCAGCCCCAGCATTTT.

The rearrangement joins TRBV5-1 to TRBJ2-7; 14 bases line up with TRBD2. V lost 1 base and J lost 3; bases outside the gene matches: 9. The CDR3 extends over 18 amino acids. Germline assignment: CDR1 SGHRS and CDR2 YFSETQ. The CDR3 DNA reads TGCGCCAGCAGCTTGTTCCCCGGGACTAGCGGGAGCGGCTACGAGCAGTACTTC. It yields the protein CASSLFPGTSGSGYEQYF.

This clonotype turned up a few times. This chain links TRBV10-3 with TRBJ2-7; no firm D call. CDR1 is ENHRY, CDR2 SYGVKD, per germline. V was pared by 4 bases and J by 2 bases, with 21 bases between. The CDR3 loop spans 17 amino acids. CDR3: CAISGSSRPELPYEQYF. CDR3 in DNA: TGTGCCATCAGTGGTTCCTCCCGCCCAGAACTTCCCTACGAGCAGTACTTC.

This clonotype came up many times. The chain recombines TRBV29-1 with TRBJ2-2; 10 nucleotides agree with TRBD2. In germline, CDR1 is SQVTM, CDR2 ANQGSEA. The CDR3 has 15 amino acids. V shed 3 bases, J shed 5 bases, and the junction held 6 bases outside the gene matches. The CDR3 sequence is CSVEGLAGVTGELFF. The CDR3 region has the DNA TGCAGCGTTGAGGGTCTAGCGGGAGTTACCGGGGAGCTGTTTTTT.

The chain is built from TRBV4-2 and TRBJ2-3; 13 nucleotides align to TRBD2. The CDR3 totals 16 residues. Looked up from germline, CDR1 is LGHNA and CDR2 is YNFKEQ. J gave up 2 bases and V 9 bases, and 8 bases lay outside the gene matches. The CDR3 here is CARGPGLAGSTDTQYF. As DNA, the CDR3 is TGTGCCAGGGGCCCGGGACTAGCGGGGTCCACAGATACGCAGTATTTT.

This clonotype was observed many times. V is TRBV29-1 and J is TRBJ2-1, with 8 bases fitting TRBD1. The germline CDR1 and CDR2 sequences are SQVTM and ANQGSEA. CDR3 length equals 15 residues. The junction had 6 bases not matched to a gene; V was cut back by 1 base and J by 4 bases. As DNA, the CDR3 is TGCAGCGTTGAAGCCTCGGACAGGGTGTACAATGAGCAGTTCTTC. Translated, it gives CSVEASDRVYNEQFF.

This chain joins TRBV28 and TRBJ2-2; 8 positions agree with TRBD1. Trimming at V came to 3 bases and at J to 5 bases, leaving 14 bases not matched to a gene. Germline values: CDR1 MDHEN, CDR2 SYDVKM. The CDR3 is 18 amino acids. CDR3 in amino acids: CASSFQSSGGLYTGELFF. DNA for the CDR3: TGTGCCAGCAGTTTCCAATCCTCAGGGGGCTTGTATACCGGGGAGCTGTTTTTT.

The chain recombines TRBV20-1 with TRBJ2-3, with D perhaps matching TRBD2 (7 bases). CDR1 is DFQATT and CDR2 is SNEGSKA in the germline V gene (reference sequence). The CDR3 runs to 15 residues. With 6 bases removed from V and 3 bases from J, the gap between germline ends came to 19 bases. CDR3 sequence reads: CSAGEEGGGTDTQYF. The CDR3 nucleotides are TGCAGTGCCGGGGAGGAGGGGGGGGGTACAGATACGCAGTATTTT.

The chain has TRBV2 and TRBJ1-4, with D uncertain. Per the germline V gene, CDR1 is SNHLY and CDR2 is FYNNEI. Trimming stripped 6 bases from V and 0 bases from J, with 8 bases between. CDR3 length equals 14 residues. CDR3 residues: CASRWAATNEKLFF. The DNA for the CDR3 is TGTGCCAGCAGGTGGGCTGCAACTAATGAAAAACTGTTTTTT.

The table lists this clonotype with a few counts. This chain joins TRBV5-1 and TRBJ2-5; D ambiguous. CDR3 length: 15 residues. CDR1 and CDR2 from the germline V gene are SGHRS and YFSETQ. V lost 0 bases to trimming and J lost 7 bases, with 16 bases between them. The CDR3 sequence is CASSLGTALRGTQYF. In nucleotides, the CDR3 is TGCGCCAGCAGCTTGGGGACCGCTTTGCGCGGGACCCAGTACTTC.

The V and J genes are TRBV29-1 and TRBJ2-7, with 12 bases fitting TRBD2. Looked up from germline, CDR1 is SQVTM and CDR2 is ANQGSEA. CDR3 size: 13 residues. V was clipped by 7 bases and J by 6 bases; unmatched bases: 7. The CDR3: CSARLAGVAEQYF. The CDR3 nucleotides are TGCAGCGCTCGACTAGCGGGAGTCGCCGAGCAGTACTTC.

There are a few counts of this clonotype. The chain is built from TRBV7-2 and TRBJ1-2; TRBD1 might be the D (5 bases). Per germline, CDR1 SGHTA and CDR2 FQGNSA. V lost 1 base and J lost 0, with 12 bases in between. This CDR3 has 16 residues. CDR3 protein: CASSLVSGKANYGYTF. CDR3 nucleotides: TGTGCCAGCAGCTTAGTCTCAGGGAAAGCTAACTATGGCTACACCTTC.

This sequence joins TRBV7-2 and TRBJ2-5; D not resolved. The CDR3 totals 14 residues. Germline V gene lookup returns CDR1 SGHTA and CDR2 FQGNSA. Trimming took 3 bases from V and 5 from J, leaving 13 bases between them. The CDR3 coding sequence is TGTGCCAGCAGCTTCTGGACCACCGGGGAGACCCAGTACTTC. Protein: CASSFWTTGETQYF.

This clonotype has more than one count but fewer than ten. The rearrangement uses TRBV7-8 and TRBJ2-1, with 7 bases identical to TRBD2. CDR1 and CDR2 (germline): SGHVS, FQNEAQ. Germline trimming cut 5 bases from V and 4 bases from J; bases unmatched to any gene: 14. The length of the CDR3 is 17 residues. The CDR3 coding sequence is TGTGCCAGCAGCCTCCCAGCTCGCGGGAGAAAATACAATGAGCAGTTCTTC. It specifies CASSLPARGRKYNEQFF.

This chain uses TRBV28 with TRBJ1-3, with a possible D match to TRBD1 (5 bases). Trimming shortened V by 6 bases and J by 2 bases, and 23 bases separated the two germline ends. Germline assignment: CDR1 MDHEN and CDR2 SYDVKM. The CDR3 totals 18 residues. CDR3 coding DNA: TGTGCCAGCAGCCTACCCCGGGGCCCGGGGTTGGCTGGAAACACCATATATTTT. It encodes CASSLPRGPGLAGNTIYF.

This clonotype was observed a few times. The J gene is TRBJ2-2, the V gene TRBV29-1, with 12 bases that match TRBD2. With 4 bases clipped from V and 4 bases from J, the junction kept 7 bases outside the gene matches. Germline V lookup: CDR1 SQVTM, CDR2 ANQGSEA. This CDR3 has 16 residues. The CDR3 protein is CSVGLAGGPGTGELFF. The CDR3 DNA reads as TGCAGCGTTGGGCTAGCGGGAGGGCCGGGCACCGGGGAGCTGTTTTTT.

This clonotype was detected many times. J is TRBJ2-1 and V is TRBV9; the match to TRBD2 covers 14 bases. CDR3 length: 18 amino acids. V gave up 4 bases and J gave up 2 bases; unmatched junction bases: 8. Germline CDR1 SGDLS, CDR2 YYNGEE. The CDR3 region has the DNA TGTGCCAGCAGCAACCCGGGACTAGCGGGAGTACCCTACAATGAGCAGTTCTTC. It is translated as CASSNPGLAGVPYNEQFF.

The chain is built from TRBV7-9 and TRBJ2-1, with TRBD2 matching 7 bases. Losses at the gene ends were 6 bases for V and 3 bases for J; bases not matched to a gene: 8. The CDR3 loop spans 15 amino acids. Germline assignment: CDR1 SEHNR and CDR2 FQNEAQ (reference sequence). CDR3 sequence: CASRTSGTRYNEQFF. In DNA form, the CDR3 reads TGTGCCAGCAGAACCAGCGGGACCCGCTACAATGAGCAGTTCTTC. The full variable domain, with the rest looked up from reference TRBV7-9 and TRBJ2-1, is DTGVSQNPRHKITKRGQNVTFRCDPISEHNRLYWYRQTLGQGPEFLTYFQNEAQLEKSRLLSDRFSAERPKGSFSTLEIQRTEQGDSAMYLCASRTSGTRYNEQFFGPGTRLTVL.

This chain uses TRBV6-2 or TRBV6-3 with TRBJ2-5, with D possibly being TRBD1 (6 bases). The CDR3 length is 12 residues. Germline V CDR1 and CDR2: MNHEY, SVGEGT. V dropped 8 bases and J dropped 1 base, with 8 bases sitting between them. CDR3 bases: TGTGCCAGCCGGACAGCCCAAGAGACCCAGTACTTC. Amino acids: CASRTAQETQYF.

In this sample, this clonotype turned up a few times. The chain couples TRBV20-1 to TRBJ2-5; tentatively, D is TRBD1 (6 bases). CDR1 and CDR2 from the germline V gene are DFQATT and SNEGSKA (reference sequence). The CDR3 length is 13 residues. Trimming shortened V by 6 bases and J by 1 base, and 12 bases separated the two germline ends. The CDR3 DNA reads TGCAGTGCCCACAGGGACATCCAAGAGACCCAGTACTTC. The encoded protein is CSAHRDIQETQYF.

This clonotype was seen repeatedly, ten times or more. The CDR3 DNA reads as TGTGCCAGCAGCTCAGCGACTAGCGGGAGTCACCAATTTTCCTACGAGCAGTACTTC. This encodes CASSSATSGSHQFSYEQYF. The chain carries TRBV7-2 and TRBJ2-7; 12 nucleotides match TRBD2. Germline loops: CDR1 SGHTA, CDR2 FQGNSA. The CDR3 contains 19 residues. V trimming: 4 bases; J trimming: 1 base; junction bases outside the gene matches: 14.

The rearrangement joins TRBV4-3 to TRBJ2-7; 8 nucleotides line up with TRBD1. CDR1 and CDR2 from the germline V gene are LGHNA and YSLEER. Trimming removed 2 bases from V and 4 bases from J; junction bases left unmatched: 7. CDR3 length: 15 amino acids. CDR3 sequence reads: CASSQQGARVYEQYF. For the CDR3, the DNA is TGCGCCAGCAGCCAACAGGGGGCGAGGGTATACGAGCAGTACTTC.

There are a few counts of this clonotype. DNA of the CDR3: TGTGCCAGCTCGCCGGGACTAGCGGGACGGAGTGAGCAGTTCTTC. Translation: CASSPGLAGRSEQFF. The rearrangement joins TRBV18 to TRBJ2-1, with 13 bases aligning to TRBD2. Germline trimming cut 6 bases from V and 9 bases from J; bases unmatched to any gene: 8. This CDR3 has 15 amino acids. Germline V gene sequence: CDR1 KGHSH, CDR2 LQKENI.

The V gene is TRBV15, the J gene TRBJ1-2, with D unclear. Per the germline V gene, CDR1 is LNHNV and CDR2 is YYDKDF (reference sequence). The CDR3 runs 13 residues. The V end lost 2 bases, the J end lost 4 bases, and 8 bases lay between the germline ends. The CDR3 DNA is TGTGCCACCAGCAGACCTAGAACCTATGGCTACACCTTC. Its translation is CATSRPRTYGYTF.

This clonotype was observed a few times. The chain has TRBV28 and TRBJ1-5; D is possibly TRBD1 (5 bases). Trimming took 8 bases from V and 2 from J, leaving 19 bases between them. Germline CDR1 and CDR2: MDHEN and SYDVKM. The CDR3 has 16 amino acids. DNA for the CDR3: TGTGCCAGCCCCCCGGCGGGGGGAAAGGGCAATCAGCCCCAGCATTTT. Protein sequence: CASPPAGGKGNQPQHF.

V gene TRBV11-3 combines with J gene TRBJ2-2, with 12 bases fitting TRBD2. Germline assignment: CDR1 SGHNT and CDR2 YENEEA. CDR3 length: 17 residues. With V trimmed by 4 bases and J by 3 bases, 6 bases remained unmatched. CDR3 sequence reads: CASSYSPSGRDTGELFF. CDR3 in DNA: TGTGCCAGCAGCTATAGCCCTAGCGGGAGGGACACCGGGGAGCTGTTTTTT.

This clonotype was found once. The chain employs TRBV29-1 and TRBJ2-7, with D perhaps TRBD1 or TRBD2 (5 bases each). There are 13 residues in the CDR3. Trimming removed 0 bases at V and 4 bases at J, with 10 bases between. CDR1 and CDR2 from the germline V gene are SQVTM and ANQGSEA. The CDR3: CSVEEGTPYEQYF. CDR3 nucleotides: TGCAGCGTTGAAGAGGGGACGCCGTACGAGCAGTACTTC.